This T cell receptor (beta chain) is from a study of blood T cells in healthy people across ages. The authors ran a second PCR of about 6 to 11 cycles using a sample-barcoded 5' primer and a J-beta primer mix. Using its own MiXCR run on the 5' RACE reads, TCRdb lists one record per CDR3 protein. The sample consists of 710,000 or so distinct CDR3 sequences, about 30% of them appearing once. Germline lookup yields CDR1 LGHDT and CDR2 YNNKEL (reference sequence). The CDR3 is 15 amino acids. The sequence was obtained from a woman older than 75 in good health. The sequenced sample was blood. The chain couples TRBV3-1 to TRBJ2-7, with 8 bases lining up with TRBD2. The last part of the DNA fits TRBJ2-5 better; the J call may be wrong. CDR3 DNA: TGTGCCAGCAGCCGCGGGAGCGGGAGAGAAGAGACCCAGTACTTC. Amino acid sequence: CASSRGSGREETQYF.